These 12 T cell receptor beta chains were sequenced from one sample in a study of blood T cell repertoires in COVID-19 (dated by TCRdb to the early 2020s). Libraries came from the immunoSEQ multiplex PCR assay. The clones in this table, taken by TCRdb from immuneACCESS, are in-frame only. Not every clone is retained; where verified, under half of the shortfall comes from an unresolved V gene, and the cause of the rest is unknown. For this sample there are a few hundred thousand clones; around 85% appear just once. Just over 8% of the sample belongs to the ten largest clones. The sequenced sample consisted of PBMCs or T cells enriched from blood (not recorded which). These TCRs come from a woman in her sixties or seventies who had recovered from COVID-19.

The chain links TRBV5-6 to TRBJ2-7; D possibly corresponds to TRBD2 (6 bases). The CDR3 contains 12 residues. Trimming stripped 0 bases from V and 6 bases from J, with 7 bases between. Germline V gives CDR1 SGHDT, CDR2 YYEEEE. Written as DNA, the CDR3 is TGTGCCAGCAGCTTGGTGGGGGGCGAGCAGTACTTC. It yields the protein CASSLVGGEQYF.

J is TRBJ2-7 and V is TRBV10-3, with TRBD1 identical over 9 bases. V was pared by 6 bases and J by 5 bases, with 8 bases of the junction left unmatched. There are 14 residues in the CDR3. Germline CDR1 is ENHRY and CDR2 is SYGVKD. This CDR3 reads CAIRGGTGIHEQYF. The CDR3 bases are TGTGCCATCAGGGGTGGGACAGGGATCCACGAGCAGTACTTC.

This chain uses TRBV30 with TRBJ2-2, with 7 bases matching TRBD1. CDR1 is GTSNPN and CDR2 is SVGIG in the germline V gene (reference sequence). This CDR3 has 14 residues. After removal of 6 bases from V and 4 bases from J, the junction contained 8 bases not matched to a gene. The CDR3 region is CACHRGLTTGELFF. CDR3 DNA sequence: TGTGCCTGCCACAGGGGCTTGACCACCGGGGAGCTGTTTTTT. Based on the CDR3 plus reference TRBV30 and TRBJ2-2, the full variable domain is SQTIHQWPATLVQPVGSPLSLECTVEGTSNPNLYWYRQAAGRGLQLLFYSVGIGQISSEVPQNLSASRPQDRQFILSSKKLLLSDSGFYLCACHRGLTTGELFFGEGSRLTVL.

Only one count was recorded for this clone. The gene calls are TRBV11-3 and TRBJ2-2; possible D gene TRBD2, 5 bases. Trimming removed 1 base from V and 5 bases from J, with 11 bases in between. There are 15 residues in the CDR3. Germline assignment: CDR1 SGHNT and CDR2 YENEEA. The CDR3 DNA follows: TGTGCCAGCAGCTTAGCTCGGGGTATGACCGGGGAGCTGTTTTTT. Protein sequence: CASSLARGMTGELFF.

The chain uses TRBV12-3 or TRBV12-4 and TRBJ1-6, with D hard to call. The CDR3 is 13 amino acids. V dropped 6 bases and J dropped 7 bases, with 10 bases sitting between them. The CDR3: CASRLQKNSPLHF. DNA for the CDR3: TGTGCCAGCAGGCTACAGAAAAATTCACCCCTCCACTTT.

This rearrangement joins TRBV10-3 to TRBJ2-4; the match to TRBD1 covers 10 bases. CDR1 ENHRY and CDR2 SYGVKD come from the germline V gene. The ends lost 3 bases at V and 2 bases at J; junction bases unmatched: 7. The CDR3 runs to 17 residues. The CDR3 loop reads CAISDTTGGKSKNIQYF. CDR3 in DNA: TGTGCCATCAGTGATACGACAGGGGGCAAGTCCAAAAACATTCAGTACTTC.

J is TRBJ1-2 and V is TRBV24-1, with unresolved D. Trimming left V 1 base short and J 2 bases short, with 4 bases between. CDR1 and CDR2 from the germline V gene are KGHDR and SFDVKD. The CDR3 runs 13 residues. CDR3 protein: CATSDFRNYGYTF. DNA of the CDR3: TGTGCCACCAGTGATTTCAGAAACTATGGCTACACCTTC.

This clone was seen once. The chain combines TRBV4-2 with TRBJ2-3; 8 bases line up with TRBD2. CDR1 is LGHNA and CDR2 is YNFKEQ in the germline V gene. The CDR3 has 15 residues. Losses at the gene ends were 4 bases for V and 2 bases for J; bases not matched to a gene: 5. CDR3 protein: CASSRTGGATDTQYF. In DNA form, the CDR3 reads TGTGCCAGCAGCCGGACGGGGGGGGCCACAGATACGCAGTATTTT.

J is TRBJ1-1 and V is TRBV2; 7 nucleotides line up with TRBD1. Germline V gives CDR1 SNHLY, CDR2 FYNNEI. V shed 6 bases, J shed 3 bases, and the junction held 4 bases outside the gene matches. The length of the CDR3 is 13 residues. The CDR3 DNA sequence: TGTGCCAGCAGGGGCCAGGGGGACACTGAAGCTTTCTTT. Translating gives CASRGQGDTEAFF.

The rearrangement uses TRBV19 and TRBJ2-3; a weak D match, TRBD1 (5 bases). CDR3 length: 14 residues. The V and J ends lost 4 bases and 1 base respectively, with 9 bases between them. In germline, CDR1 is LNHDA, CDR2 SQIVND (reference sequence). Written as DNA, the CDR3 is TGTGCCAGTAGTACCAGGACACGCACAGATACGCAGTATTTT. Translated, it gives CASSTRTRTDTQYF. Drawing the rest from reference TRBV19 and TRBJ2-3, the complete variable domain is DGGITQSPKYLFRKEGQNVTLSCEQNLNHDAMYWYRQDPGQGLRLIYYSQIVNDFQKGDIAEGYSVSREKKESFPLTVTSAQKNPTAFYLCASSTRTRTDTQYFGPGTRLTVL.

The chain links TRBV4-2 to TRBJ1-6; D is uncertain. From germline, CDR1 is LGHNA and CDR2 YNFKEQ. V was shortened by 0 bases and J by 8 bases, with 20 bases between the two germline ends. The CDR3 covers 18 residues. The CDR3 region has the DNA TGTGCCAGCAGCCAAGACCATGGGTATGGAGGGCTGGATTCACCCCTCCACTTT. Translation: CASSQDHGYGGLDSPLHF.

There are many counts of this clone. This CDR3 reads CASTQDRGRTKEQYF. The CDR3 nucleotides read TGTGCCAGCACCCAAGACAGGGGGCGAACTAAAGAGCAGTACTTC. The V and J genes are TRBV2 and TRBJ2-7; 10 nucleotides agree with TRBD1. CDR1 SNHLY and CDR2 FYNNEI come from the germline V gene. J lost 7 bases, V lost 7 bases, and 13 bases had no gene match. This CDR3 is 15 amino acids long.